This T cell receptor (beta chain) is from a study of metastatic and nonmetastatic thyroid tumors. Broader study findings: It was reported that TCR beta diversity was significantly higher in malignant thyroid tumors than benign nodules, in blood and tumor.

From the PCR reads, TCRdb re-called clones with MiXCR. The data contain about 13,000 clones, roughly a third of them seen just once; the ten biggest clones take up roughly an eighth. With V trimmed by 3 bases and J by 5 bases, 3 bases remained unmatched. CDR3 size: 14 residues. The germline V gene encodes CDR1 LNHDA and CDR2 SQIVND (reference sequence). Until they underwent thyroid surgery, no patient had received any treatment. This clone was recorded a few times. The antigen is not known. Sequencing was done on a sample of tumor tissue. The chain is built from TRBV19 and TRBJ1-5; 8 bases line up with TRBD1. The source of this sequence is a male donor with papillary thyroid cancer or a benign thyroid nodule (not recorded which). Some clones in this sample may be carry-over from other donors' samples. Written as DNA, the CDR3 is TGTGCCAGTAGTATTCCAGGGGGCCATCAGCCCCAGCATTTT. This encodes CASSIPGGHQPQHF.